The following is a T cell receptor beta chain sequence with its context. The antigen is unknown. Profiling relied on immunoSEQ multiplex PCR, and the TCRdb table lists in-frame clones only, not all of them. The repertoire has approximately 92,000 clones, about 90% of them found once; the top ten carry less than 8%. The V and J ends lost 5 bases and 0 bases respectively, with 12 bases between them. The length of the CDR3 is 15 residues. The germline gives CDR1 LNHDA, CDR2 SQIVND (reference sequence). This sample stems from a study of T cell responses to AZD1222 COVID-19 vaccine. Study findings and constraints: Recipients of AZD1222 seropositive at baseline numbered only 5 or 6.

This chain connects TRBV19 to TRBJ2-3; possible D gene TRBD2, 5 bases. Source: peripheral blood, taken on day 0 of AZD1222 vaccination. The sequence came from an adult in good health. CDR3 DNA: TGTGCCAGTAGTGTTCTAGCAGCTAGCACAGATACGCAGTATTTT. Amino acid sequence: CASSVLAASTDTQYF.